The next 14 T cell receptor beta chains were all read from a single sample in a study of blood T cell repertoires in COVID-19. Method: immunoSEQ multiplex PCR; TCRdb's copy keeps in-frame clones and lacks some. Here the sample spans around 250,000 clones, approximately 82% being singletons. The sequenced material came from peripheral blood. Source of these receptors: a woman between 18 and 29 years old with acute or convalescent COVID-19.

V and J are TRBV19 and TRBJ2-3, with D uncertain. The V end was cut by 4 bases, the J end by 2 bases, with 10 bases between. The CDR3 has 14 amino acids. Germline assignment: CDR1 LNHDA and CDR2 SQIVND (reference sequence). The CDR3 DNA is TGTGCCAGTAGTACGCAAGAAGCCACAGATACGCAGTATTTT. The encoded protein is CASSTQEATDTQYF.

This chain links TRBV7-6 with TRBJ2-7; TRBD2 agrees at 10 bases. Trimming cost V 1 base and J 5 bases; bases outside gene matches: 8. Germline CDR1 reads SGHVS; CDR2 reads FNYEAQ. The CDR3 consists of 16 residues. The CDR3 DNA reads TGTGCCAGCAGCTTAGATTTGCTAGCGGGAGTTCACGAGCAGTACTTC. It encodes CASSLDLLAGVHEQYF.

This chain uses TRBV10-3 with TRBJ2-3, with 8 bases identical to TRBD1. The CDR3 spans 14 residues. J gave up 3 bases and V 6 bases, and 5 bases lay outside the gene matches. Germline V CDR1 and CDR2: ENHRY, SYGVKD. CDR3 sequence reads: CAISRQGTTDTQYF. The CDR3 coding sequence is TGTGCCATCAGCCGACAGGGGACTACAGATACGCAGTATTTT.

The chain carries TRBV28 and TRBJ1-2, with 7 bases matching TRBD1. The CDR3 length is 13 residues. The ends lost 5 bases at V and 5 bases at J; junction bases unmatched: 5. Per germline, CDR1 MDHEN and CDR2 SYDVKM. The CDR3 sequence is CASSPGTDYGYTF. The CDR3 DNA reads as TGTGCCAGCAGTCCGGGGACAGATTATGGCTACACCTTC.

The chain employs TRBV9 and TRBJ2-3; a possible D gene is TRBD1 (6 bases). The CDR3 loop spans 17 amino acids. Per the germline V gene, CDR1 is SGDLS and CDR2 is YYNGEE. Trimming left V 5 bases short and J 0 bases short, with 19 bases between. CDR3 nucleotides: TGTGCCAGCAGTGGCCCGGGACACAGGTTCAGCACAGATACGCAGTATTTT. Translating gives CASSGPGHRFSTDTQYF. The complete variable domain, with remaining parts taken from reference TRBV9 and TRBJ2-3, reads DSGVTQTPKHLITATGQRVTLRCSPRSGDLSVYWYQQSLDQGLQFLIQYYNGEERAKGNILERFSAQQFPDLHSELNLSSLELGDSALYFCASSGPGHRFSTDTQYFGPGTRLTVL.

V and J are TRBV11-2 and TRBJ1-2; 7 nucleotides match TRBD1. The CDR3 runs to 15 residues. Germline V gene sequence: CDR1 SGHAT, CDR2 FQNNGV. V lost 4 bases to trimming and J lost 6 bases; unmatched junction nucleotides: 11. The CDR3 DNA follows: TGTGCCAGCAGCTCCCTGACAGGGACATTTAATGGCTACACCTTC. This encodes CASSSLTGTFNGYTF.

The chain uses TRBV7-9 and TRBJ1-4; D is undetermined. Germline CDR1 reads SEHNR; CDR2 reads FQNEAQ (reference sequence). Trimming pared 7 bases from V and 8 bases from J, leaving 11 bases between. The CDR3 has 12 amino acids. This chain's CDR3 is CASTSGGEKLFF. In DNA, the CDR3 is TGTGCCAGCACTTCGGGCGGGGAAAAACTGTTTTTT. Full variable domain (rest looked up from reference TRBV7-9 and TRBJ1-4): DTGVSQNPRHKITKRGQNVTFRCDPISEHNRLYWYRQTLGQGPEFLTYFQNEAQLEKSRLLSDRFSAERPKGSFSTLEIQRTEQGDSAMYLCASTSGGEKLFFGSGTQLSVL.

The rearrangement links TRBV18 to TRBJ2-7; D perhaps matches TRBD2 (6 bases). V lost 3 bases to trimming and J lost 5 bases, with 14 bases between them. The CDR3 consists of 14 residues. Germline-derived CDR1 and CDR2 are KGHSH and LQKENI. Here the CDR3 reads CASSPGSGVDEQYF. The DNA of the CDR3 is TGTGCCAGCTCACCCGGATCGGGGGTCGACGAGCAGTACTTC.

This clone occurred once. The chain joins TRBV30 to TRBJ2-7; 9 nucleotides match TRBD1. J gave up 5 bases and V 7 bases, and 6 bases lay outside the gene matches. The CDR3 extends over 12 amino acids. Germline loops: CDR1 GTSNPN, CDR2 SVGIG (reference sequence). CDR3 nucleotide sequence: TGTGCCTCACGGGACAGGGCCCACGAGCAGTACTTC. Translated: CASRDRAHEQYF.

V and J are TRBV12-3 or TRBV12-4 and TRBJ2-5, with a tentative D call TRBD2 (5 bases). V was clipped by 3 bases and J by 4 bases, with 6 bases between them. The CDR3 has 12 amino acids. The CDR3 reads CASSFEGETQYF. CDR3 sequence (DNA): TGTGCCAGCAGTTTCGAGGGAGAGACCCAGTACTTC.

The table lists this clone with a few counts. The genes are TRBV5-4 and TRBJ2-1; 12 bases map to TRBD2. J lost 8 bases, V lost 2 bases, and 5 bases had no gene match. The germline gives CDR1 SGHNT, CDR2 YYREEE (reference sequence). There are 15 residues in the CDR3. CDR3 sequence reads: CASSFKTSGSDEQFF. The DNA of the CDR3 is TGTGCCAGCAGCTTTAAGACTAGCGGGAGTGATGAGCAGTTCTTC.

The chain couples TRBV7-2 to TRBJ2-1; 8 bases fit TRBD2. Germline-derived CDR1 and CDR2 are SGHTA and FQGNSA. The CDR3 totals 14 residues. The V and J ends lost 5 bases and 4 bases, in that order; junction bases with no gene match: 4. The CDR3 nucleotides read TGTGCCAGCAGCGACGGGAGGGGGTACAATGAGCAGTTCTTC. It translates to CASSDGRGYNEQFF.

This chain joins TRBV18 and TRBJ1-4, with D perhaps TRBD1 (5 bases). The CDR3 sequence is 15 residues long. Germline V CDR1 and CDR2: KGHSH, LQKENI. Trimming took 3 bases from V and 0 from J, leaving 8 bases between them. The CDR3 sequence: CASSPQGTTNEKLFF. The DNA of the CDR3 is TGTGCCAGCTCACCCCAGGGCACAACTAATGAAAAACTGTTTTTT.

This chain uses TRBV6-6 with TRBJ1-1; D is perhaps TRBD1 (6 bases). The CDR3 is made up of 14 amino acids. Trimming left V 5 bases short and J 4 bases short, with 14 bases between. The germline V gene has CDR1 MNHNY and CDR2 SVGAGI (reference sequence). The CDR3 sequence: CASSTQGSSTEAFF. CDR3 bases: TGTGCCAGCAGTACACAGGGTTCGTCCACTGAAGCTTTCTTT.